Listed below are T cell receptor beta chains from one sample, sequenced in a study of blood T cell repertoires in COVID-19. Sequencing used immunoSEQ multiplex PCR; TCRdb keeps in-frame clones, though not all of them. The table has roughly 420,000 clones, approximately 88% seen once. Sequencing used PBMCs or T cells enriched from blood (not recorded which). The source of these receptors is a woman in her 30s with acute COVID-19. Each CDR3 is given with its conserved first and last residue. The order of the fields is D gene, V gene, J gene, clone size, CDR3 protein, CDR3 DNA. A D gene is named only where the DNA matches it firmly. A row's size may be missing; if present it is once, few, many or a size class.

d_call: TRBD2; v_call: TRBV14; j_call: TRBJ2-5; clone_size: -; cdr3_aa: CASSQGWLAGSSGETQYF; cdr3_nt: TGTGCCAGCAGCCAAGGGTGGCTAGCGGGGTCGTCCGGGGAGACCCAGTACTTC
d_call: TRBD2; v_call: TRBV7-2; j_call: TRBJ2-7; clone_size: -; cdr3_aa: CASSLAWRGGAYEQYF; cdr3_nt: TGTGCCAGCAGCTTAGCGTGGCGGGGGGGTGCCTACGAGCAGTACTTC
d_call: TRBD2; v_call: TRBV27; j_call: TRBJ2-7; clone_size: -; cdr3_aa: CASSYISGGEYYEQYF; cdr3_nt: TGTGCCAGCAGTTACATTAGCGGGGGGGAATACTACGAGCAGTACTTC
d_call: -; v_call: TRBV24-1; j_call: TRBJ2-2; clone_size: -; cdr3_aa: CATSPYRVLNTGELFF; cdr3_nt: TGTGCCACAAGTCCCTACCGGGTCCTGAACACCGGGGAGCTGTTTTTT
d_call: -; v_call: TRBV3-1/TRBV3-2; j_call: TRBJ2-7; clone_size: -; cdr3_aa: CASSQDRQAYYEQYF; cdr3_nt: TGTGCCAGCAGCCAAGACCGACAGGCCTACTACGAGCAGTACTTC
d_call: -; v_call: TRBV6-2/TRBV6-3; j_call: TRBJ2-7; clone_size: -; cdr3_aa: CASSRTHAAGPKQEQYF; cdr3_nt: TGTGCCAGCAGCCGAACTCACGCGGCGGGGCCAAAACAGGAGCAGTACTTC
d_call: -; v_call: TRBV6-1; j_call: TRBJ2-3; clone_size: -; cdr3_aa: CASSDRGITDTQYF; cdr3_nt: TGTGCCAGCAGTGATAGGGGCATCACAGATACGCAGTATTTT
d_call: TRBD1; v_call: TRBV7-8; j_call: TRBJ2-1; clone_size: -; cdr3_aa: CASSVKPGGEQFF; cdr3_nt: TGTGCCAGCAGCGTGAAACCAGGGGGTGAGCAGTTCTTC
d_call: TRBD2; v_call: TRBV27; j_call: TRBJ2-5; clone_size: -; cdr3_aa: CASNQGGTAQYF; cdr3_nt: TGTGCCAGCAACCAGGGAGGGACGGCCCAGTACTTC
d_call: -; v_call: TRBV27; j_call: TRBJ1-2; clone_size: -; cdr3_aa: CASGYAAGNLYGYTF; cdr3_nt: TGTGCCAGCGGCTACGCAGCGGGCAACTTGTATGGCTACACCTTC
d_call: -; v_call: TRBV21-1; j_call: TRBJ2-3; clone_size: -; cdr3_aa: CASSKENSSPTDTQYF; cdr3_nt: TGTGCCAGCAGCAAAGAAAATTCGAGCCCCACAGATACGCAGTATTTT
d_call: -; v_call: TRBV18; j_call: TRBJ2-1; clone_size: -; cdr3_aa: CAGGSSYNEQFF; cdr3_nt: TGTGCCGGAGGGAGCTCCTACAATGAGCAGTTCTTC
d_call: -; v_call: TRBV7-3; j_call: TRBJ2-1; clone_size: few; cdr3_aa: CASSFGLNNEQFF; cdr3_nt: TGTGCCAGCAGCTTTGGTCTAAACAATGAGCAGTTCTTC
d_call: TRBD1; v_call: TRBV19; j_call: TRBJ1-2; clone_size: -; cdr3_aa: CASSIGAGTGHGYTF; cdr3_nt: TGTGCCAGTAGTATAGGAGCCGGGACAGGGCATGGCTACACCTTC
d_call: -; v_call: TRBV12-3/TRBV12-4; j_call: TRBJ2-1; clone_size: -; cdr3_aa: CASSTTSPNEQFF; cdr3_nt: TGTGCCAGCAGTACTACTAGTCCTAATGAGCAGTTCTTC
d_call: TRBD1; v_call: TRBV7-9; j_call: TRBJ2-7; clone_size: -; cdr3_aa: CASSKGTAISYEQYF; cdr3_nt: TGTGCCAGCAGCAAAGGGACAGCTATTTCCTACGAGCAGTACTTC
d_call: -; v_call: TRBV4-1; j_call: TRBJ1-1; clone_size: -; cdr3_aa: CASSLNLGAFTEAFF; cdr3_nt: TGCGCCAGCAGCCTCAACCTAGGGGCGTTCACTGAAGCTTTCTTT
d_call: -; v_call: TRBV27; j_call: TRBJ1-5; clone_size: -; cdr3_aa: CASSLYGGLSNQPQHF; cdr3_nt: TGTGCCAGCAGTTTATACGGGGGTTTGAGCAATCAGCCCCAGCATTTT
d_call: TRBD2; v_call: TRBV5-6; j_call: TRBJ2-7; clone_size: -; cdr3_aa: CASSLVSGEYEQYF; cdr3_nt: TGTGCCAGCAGCTTGGTTAGCGGGGAGTACGAGCAGTACTTC
d_call: TRBD1; v_call: TRBV24-1; j_call: TRBJ1-1; clone_size: -; cdr3_aa: CATSDAGTGPRGTEAFF; cdr3_nt: TGTGCCACCAGTGATGCCGGGACAGGGCCGAGGGGCACTGAAGCTTTCTTT
d_call: TRBD1; v_call: TRBV6-1; j_call: TRBJ1-5; clone_size: -; cdr3_aa: CASSEKTGGNSNQPQHF; cdr3_nt: TGTGCCAGCAGTGAAAAGACAGGGGGGAATAGCAATCAGCCCCAGCATTTT
d_call: -; v_call: TRBV2; j_call: TRBJ1-6; clone_size: -; cdr3_aa: CASRTDIGYNSPLHF; cdr3_nt: TGTGCCAGCAGGACGGACATTGGGTATAATTCACCCCTCCACTTT
d_call: TRBD2; v_call: TRBV3-1/TRBV3-2; j_call: TRBJ2-7; clone_size: -; cdr3_aa: CASSQPGLAVYEQYF; cdr3_nt: TGTGCCAGCAGCCAACCGGGACTAGCGGTTTACGAGCAGTACTTC
d_call: -; v_call: TRBV28; j_call: TRBJ1-5; clone_size: -; cdr3_aa: CASSLFRRSNQPQHF; cdr3_nt: TGTGCCAGCAGTTTATTCAGGAGGAGCAATCAGCCCCAGCATTTT
d_call: TRBD1; v_call: TRBV19; j_call: TRBJ2-1; clone_size: once; cdr3_aa: CASSTGTGGGNEQFF; cdr3_nt: TGTGCCAGTAGTACCGGGACAGGGGGAGGTAATGAGCAGTTCTTC
d_call: -; v_call: TRBV5-1; j_call: TRBJ2-1; clone_size: -; cdr3_aa: CASSQSPNNEQFF; cdr3_nt: TGCGCCAGCAGCCAGTCACCGAACAATGAGCAGTTCTTC
d_call: -; v_call: TRBV19; j_call: TRBJ2-2; clone_size: -; cdr3_aa: CASSALTRNTGELFF; cdr3_nt: TGTGCCAGTAGTGCCCTGACTAGGAACACCGGGGAGCTGTTTTTT
d_call: -; v_call: TRBV6-1; j_call: TRBJ2-7; clone_size: -; cdr3_aa: CASSEGTALYEQYF; cdr3_nt: TGTGCCAGCAGTGAAGGGACAGCACTTTACGAGCAGTACTTC
d_call: -; v_call: TRBV27; j_call: TRBJ1-6; clone_size: once; cdr3_aa: CASRGGLDSPLHF; cdr3_nt: TGTGCCAGCAGAGGGGGTTTGGATTCACCCCTCCACTTT
d_call: -; v_call: TRBV19; j_call: TRBJ2-1; clone_size: once; cdr3_aa: CASRVAASSYNEQFF; cdr3_nt: TGTGCCAGTAGGGTAGCGGCTAGCTCCTACAATGAGCAGTTCTTC
d_call: TRBD1; v_call: TRBV29-1; j_call: TRBJ2-6; clone_size: -; cdr3_aa: CSVLLTGTGIFSGANVLTF; cdr3_nt: TGCAGCGTTCTACTGACCGGGACAGGGATCTTTTCGGGGGCCAACGTCCTGACTTTC
d_call: -; v_call: TRBV30; j_call: TRBJ1-1; clone_size: -; cdr3_aa: CAWSHGQEAFF; cdr3_nt: TGTGCCTGGAGTCATGGACAAGAAGCTTTCTTT
d_call: -; v_call: TRBV9; j_call: TRBJ2-2; clone_size: -; cdr3_aa: CASGVRTGELFF; cdr3_nt: TGTGCCAGCGGAGTAAGGACCGGGGAGCTGTTTTTT
d_call: -; v_call: TRBV4-1; j_call: TRBJ2-5; clone_size: -; cdr3_aa: CASSQDFGRGFQETQYF; cdr3_nt: TGCGCCAGCAGCCAAGATTTTGGACGGGGTTTCCAAGAGACCCAGTACTTC
d_call: TRBD1; v_call: TRBV6-6; j_call: TRBJ1-1; clone_size: -; cdr3_aa: CASSYVGGAGTEAFF; cdr3_nt: TGTGCCAGCAGTTACGTAGGGGGCGCAGGCACTGAAGCTTTCTTT
d_call: -; v_call: TRBV3-1/TRBV3-2; j_call: TRBJ2-3; clone_size: -; cdr3_aa: CASSQAGVGTDTQYF; cdr3_nt: TGTGCCAGCAGCCAAGCGGGGGTCGGCACAGATACGCAGTATTTT
d_call: TRBD1; v_call: TRBV6-5; j_call: TRBJ1-6; clone_size: -; cdr3_aa: CASSPDRGNSPLHF; cdr3_nt: TGTGCCAGCAGTCCTGACAGGGGTAATTCACCCCTCCACTTT
d_call: TRBD1; v_call: TRBV7-7; j_call: TRBJ1-1; clone_size: -; cdr3_aa: CASSPLDRGHTEAFF; cdr3_nt: TGTGCCAGCAGCCCACTTGACAGGGGTCACACTGAAGCTTTCTTT
d_call: -; v_call: TRBV6-2/TRBV6-3; j_call: TRBJ1-5; clone_size: -; cdr3_aa: CASSYGAGNQPQHF; cdr3_nt: TGTGCCAGCAGTTATGGGGCTGGCAATCAGCCCCAGCATTTT
d_call: TRBD2; v_call: TRBV2; j_call: TRBJ2-1; clone_size: -; cdr3_aa: CASRLSGTSYNEQFF; cdr3_nt: TGTGCCAGCCGGCTGAGCGGGACCTCCTACAATGAGCAGTTCTTC
d_call: -; v_call: TRBV18; j_call: TRBJ1-2; clone_size: -; cdr3_aa: CASSPTALGIYTF; cdr3_nt: TGTGCCAGCTCACCGACAGCGTTGGGGATTTACACCTTC
d_call: TRBD2; v_call: TRBV5-1; j_call: TRBJ2-3; clone_size: -; cdr3_aa: CASSLRGSGAPPDTQYF; cdr3_nt: TGCGCCAGCAGCTTGAGGGGTAGCGGGGCTCCCCCAGATACGCAGTATTTT
d_call: -; v_call: TRBV28; j_call: TRBJ2-3; clone_size: -; cdr3_aa: CASTPWGTDTQYF; cdr3_nt: TGTGCCTCGACTCCATGGGGCACAGATACGCAGTATTTT
d_call: -; v_call: TRBV19; j_call: TRBJ1-6; clone_size: -; cdr3_aa: CASSMDRENSPLHF; cdr3_nt: TGTGCCAGTAGTATGGACAGAGAAAATTCACCCCTCCACTTT
d_call: TRBD1; v_call: TRBV14; j_call: TRBJ2-7; clone_size: -; cdr3_aa: CASSQWTGSPLEQYF; cdr3_nt: TGTGCCAGCAGCCAATGGACAGGATCCCCTCTCGAGCAGTACTTC
d_call: TRBD1; v_call: TRBV29-1; j_call: TRBJ1-2; clone_size: -; cdr3_aa: CSVVPRPGGFSYGYTF; cdr3_nt: TGCAGCGTTGTCCCTAGGCCAGGGGGCTTTAGCTATGGCTACACCTTC
d_call: -; v_call: TRBV7-9; j_call: TRBJ1-1; clone_size: -; cdr3_aa: CASSYLGGMNTEAFF; cdr3_nt: TGTGCCAGCAGCTACCTCGGGGGTATGAACACTGAAGCTTTCTTT
d_call: -; v_call: TRBV5-1; j_call: TRBJ1-3; clone_size: -; cdr3_aa: CASSFGDGQGNTIYF; cdr3_nt: TGCGCCAGCAGCTTCGGTGACGGACAAGGAAACACCATATATTTT
d_call: TRBD1; v_call: TRBV18; j_call: TRBJ1-3; clone_size: -; cdr3_aa: CASSQGQSSGNTIYF; cdr3_nt: TGTGCCAGCTCACAGGGACAGAGCTCTGGAAACACCATATATTTT
d_call: TRBD1; v_call: TRBV5-8; j_call: TRBJ1-5; clone_size: -; cdr3_aa: CASYRGEGNQPQHF; cdr3_nt: TGTGCCAGCTACAGGGGAGAGGGCAATCAGCCCCAGCATTTT
d_call: -; v_call: TRBV6-2/TRBV6-3; j_call: TRBJ1-2; clone_size: -; cdr3_aa: CASSYSTGQPFF; cdr3_nt: TGTGCCAGCAGTTACTCGACCGGACAGCCTTTTTTC
d_call: -; v_call: TRBV11-2; j_call: TRBJ1-3; clone_size: -; cdr3_aa: CASSFLRVPGNTIYF; cdr3_nt: TGTGCCAGCAGCTTTTTGCGGGTGCCTGGAAACACCATATATTTT
d_call: TRBD1; v_call: TRBV7-2; j_call: TRBJ1-2; clone_size: few; cdr3_aa: CASSLGWTGNYGYTF; cdr3_nt: TGTGCCAGCAGCCTTGGCTGGACAGGCAACTATGGCTACACCTTC
d_call: TRBD1; v_call: TRBV5-1; j_call: TRBJ1-6; clone_size: -; cdr3_aa: CASSEGQGNSPLHF; cdr3_nt: TGCGCCAGCAGCGAGGGACAGGGAAATTCACCCCTCCACTTT
d_call: -; v_call: TRBV19; j_call: TRBJ1-2; clone_size: -; cdr3_aa: CASSMRYSPDYGYTF; cdr3_nt: TGTGCCAGTAGTATGCGTTACAGCCCAGACTATGGCTACACCTTC
d_call: -; v_call: TRBV5-4; j_call: TRBJ2-7; clone_size: -; cdr3_aa: CASSLDPSHEQYF; cdr3_nt: TGTGCCAGCAGCTTGGATCCGTCCCACGAGCAGTACTTC
d_call: TRBD2; v_call: TRBV7-6; j_call: TRBJ2-3; clone_size: -; cdr3_aa: CASSPVGGGSTDTQYF; cdr3_nt: TGTGCCAGCAGCCCAGTGGGCGGGGGGAGCACAGATACGCAGTATTTT
d_call: -; v_call: TRBV6-5; j_call: TRBJ2-1; clone_size: -; cdr3_aa: CASLGGAHNEQFF; cdr3_nt: TGTGCCAGCTTGGGCGGGGCCCACAATGAGCAGTTCTTC
d_call: TRBD2; v_call: TRBV6-5; j_call: TRBJ2-7; clone_size: -; cdr3_aa: CASRGRGDSGYEQYF; cdr3_nt: TGTGCCAGCAGGGGCCGGGGGGATTCTGGGTACGAGCAGTACTTC